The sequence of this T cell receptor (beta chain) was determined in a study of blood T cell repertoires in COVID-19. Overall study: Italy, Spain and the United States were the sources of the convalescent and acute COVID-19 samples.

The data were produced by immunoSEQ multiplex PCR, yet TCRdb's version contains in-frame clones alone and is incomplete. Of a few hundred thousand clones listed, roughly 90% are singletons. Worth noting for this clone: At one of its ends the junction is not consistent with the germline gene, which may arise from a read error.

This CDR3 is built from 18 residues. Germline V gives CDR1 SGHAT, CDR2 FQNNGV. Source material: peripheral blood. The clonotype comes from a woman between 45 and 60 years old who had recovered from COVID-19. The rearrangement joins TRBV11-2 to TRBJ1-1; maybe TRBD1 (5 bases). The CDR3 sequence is CASSKGRGGRGSPTQAFF. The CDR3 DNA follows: TGTGCCAGCTCAAAAGGGAGGGGCGGACGAGGTTCGCCCACTCAAGCTTTCTTT.